The present TCR beta chain was sequenced within a study of T cell changes during pregnancy in multiple sclerosis. Data came from immunoSEQ multiplex PCR; TCRdb stores just in-frame clones and leaves some out. The repertoire holds around 110,000 clones, around 92% seen once, with approximately 1.6% in the top ten. The CDR3 contains 13 residues. V was shortened by 11 bases and J by 3 bases, with 16 bases between the two germline ends. Per germline, CDR1 ENHRY and CDR2 SYGVKD. The source was peripheral blood, collected after pregnancy. The receptor comes from a female donor with multiple sclerosis, enrolled in a pregnancy study. The chain combines TRBV10-3 with TRBJ1-1; D might be TRBD1 (6 bases). The CDR3 region is CASFPGGHTEAFF. The CDR3 nucleotides are TGTGCCTCCTTTCCCGGGGGGCACACTGAAGCTTTCTTT.